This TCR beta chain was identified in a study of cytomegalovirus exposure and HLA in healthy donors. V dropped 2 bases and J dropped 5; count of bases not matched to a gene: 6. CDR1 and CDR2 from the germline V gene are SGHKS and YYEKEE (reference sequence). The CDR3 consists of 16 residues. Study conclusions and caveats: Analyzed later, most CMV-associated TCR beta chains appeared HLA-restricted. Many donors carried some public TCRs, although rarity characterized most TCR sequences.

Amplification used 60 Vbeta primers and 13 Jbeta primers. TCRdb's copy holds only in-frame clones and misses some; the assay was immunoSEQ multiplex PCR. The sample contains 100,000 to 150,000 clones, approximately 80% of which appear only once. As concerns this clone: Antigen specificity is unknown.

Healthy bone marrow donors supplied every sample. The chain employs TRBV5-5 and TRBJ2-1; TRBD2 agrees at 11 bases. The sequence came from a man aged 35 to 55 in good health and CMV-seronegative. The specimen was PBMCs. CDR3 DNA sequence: TGTGCCAGCAGCTTCAGACTAGCGGGAAAGGACAATGAGCAGTTCTTC. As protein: CASSFRLAGKDNEQFF. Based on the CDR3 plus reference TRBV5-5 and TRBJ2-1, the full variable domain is DAGVTQSPTHLIKTRGQQVTLRCSPISGHKSVSWYQQVLGQGPQFIFQYYEKEERGRGNFPDRFSARQFPNYSSELNVNALLLGDSALYLCASSFRLAGKDNEQFFGPGTRLTVL.